Presented here are 27 T cell receptor beta chains from one specimen sequenced in a study of T cell responses to AZD1222 COVID-19 vaccine. Some clones are missing from TCRdb's copy, which holds only in-frame ones; the method was immunoSEQ multiplex PCR. This table has roughly 150,000 clones, 92% appearing once. The material was peripheral blood, obtained on day 0 of AZD1222 vaccination. The receptors derive from an adult in good health.

The table lists this clone with a few counts. This sequence joins TRBV25-1 and TRBJ2-2; the match to TRBD2 covers 7 bases. Germline V gene sequence: CDR1 MGHDK, CDR2 SYGVNS. J lost 6 bases, V lost 4 bases, and 11 bases had no gene match. CDR3 length: 16 residues. The CDR3 DNA follows: TGTGCCAGCAGTGCCCCTAGCGGCCTAGGCCCCGGGGAGCTGTTTTTT. It codes for CASSAPSGLGPGELFF.

The chain links TRBV2 to TRBJ2-2; D is undetermined. Trimming pared 3 bases from V and 7 bases from J, leaving 6 bases between. This CDR3 has 12 residues. Germline lookup yields CDR1 SNHLY and CDR2 FYNNEI. This CDR3 is CASSEGIGELFF. CDR3 nucleotides: TGTGCCAGCAGTGAGGGGATCGGGGAGCTGTTTTTT.

This rearrangement joins TRBV27 to TRBJ1-5; no definite D call. Germline loops: CDR1 MNHEY, CDR2 SMNVEV (reference sequence). This CDR3 is 16 amino acids long. V was pared by 6 bases and J by 3 bases, with 18 bases between. This CDR3 reads CASRGGSDTPNQPQHF. CDR3 DNA: TGTGCCAGCAGAGGAGGGTCAGATACTCCCAATCAGCCCCAGCATTTT.

The rearrangement links TRBV2 to TRBJ2-3; the match to TRBD1 covers 11 bases. CDR1 and CDR2 from the germline V gene are SNHLY and FYNNEI. CDR3 length equals 16 residues. V lost 3 bases and J lost 4; bases outside the gene matches: 6. The CDR3 nucleotides are TGTGCCAGCAGTGACCTTCCGGGACAGGGGGCAGATACGCAGTATTTT. Translated: CASSDLPGQGADTQYF.

The V and J genes are TRBV2 and TRBJ2-5, with 10 bases lining up with TRBD1. Germline V gene sequence: CDR1 SNHLY, CDR2 FYNNEI. The V segment lost 4 bases and the J segment 5 bases; nucleotides outside the gene matches: 4. This CDR3 region has 14 residues. DNA for the CDR3: TGTGCCAGCAGTGGACAGGGGGCTGTTGAGACCCAGTACTTC. It specifies CASSGQGAVETQYF.

The chain recombines TRBV9 with TRBJ2-7; D not resolved. V shed 8 bases and J shed 3 bases, with 9 bases lying between them. The CDR3 length is 11 residues. Germline values: CDR1 SGDLS, CDR2 YYNGEE. CDR3 residues: CASGSHYEQYF. CDR3 DNA sequence: TGTGCCAGTGGGTCCCACTACGAGCAGTACTTC.

J is TRBJ2-3 and V is TRBV6-2 or TRBV6-3; 10 bases align to TRBD2. V shed 6 bases and J 9 bases; nucleotides not matched to a gene: 12. Germline-derived CDR1 and CDR2 are MNHEY and SVGEGT. This CDR3 contains 15 residues. In DNA form, the CDR3 reads TGTGCCAGCAGCCGGAGCGGGGGGGCCTATAGGACGCAGTATTTT. Protein sequence: CASSRSGGAYRTQYF.

The chain employs TRBV5-1 and TRBJ1-4; D is possibly TRBD1 (5 bases). Germline assignment: CDR1 SGHRS and CDR2 YFSETQ. The CDR3 covers 15 residues. V was trimmed by 3 bases and J by 3 bases, leaving 12 bases between them. DNA for the CDR3: TGCGCCAGCAGCTCCTCGGGGCACTCTAATGAAAAACTGTTTTTT. Amino acids: CASSSSGHSNEKLFF. Looking up the rest from reference TRBV5-1 and TRBJ1-4 gives the full variable domain: KAGVTQTPRYLIKTRGQQVTLSCSPISGHRSVSWYQQTPGQGLQFLFEYFSETQRNKGNFPGRFSGRQFSNSRSEMNVSTLELGDSALYLCASSSSGHSNEKLFFGSGTQLSVL.

The chain combines TRBV10-1 with TRBJ2-1; D not certain. CDR1 WNHNN and CDR2 SYGVQD come from the germline V gene (reference sequence). The CDR3 length is 14 residues. The V end was cut by 0 bases, the J end by 6 bases, with 9 bases between. CDR3 in DNA: TGCGCCAGCAGTGAGTCCGGGCGGACCAATGAGCAGTTCTTC. Translation gives CASSESGRTNEQFF.

V is TRBV7-6 and J is TRBJ2-3, with 10 bases identical to TRBD2. Germline assignment: CDR1 SGHVS and CDR2 FNYEAQ. V dropped 5 bases and J dropped 4; count of bases not matched to a gene: 9. There are 16 residues in the CDR3. The CDR3 DNA is TGTGCCAGCAGCCTATCACTAGCGGGATCAGCAGATACGCAGTATTTT. Translating it yields CASSLSLAGSADTQYF.

The chain recombines TRBV19 with TRBJ2-2, with D perhaps given as TRBD1 or TRBD2 (5 bases each). The CDR3 is 10 residues long. Germline V gene sequence: CDR1 LNHDA, CDR2 SQIVND (reference sequence). The V end lost 11 bases, the J end lost 4 bases, and 5 bases lay between the germline ends. The CDR3, as DNA: TGTGCCGGGGGCACCGGGGAGCTGTTTTTT. The encoded protein is CAGGTGELFF.

The genes are TRBV12-3 or TRBV12-4 and TRBJ2-7; D is unresolved. The V end lost 3 bases, the J end lost 4 bases, and 10 bases lay between the germline ends. The CDR3 has 13 amino acids. CDR3 amino acids: CASSFGVVYEQYF. CDR3 nucleotide sequence: TGTGCCAGCAGTTTTGGGGTAGTTTACGAGCAGTACTTC.

The V and J genes are TRBV5-5 and TRBJ2-7; D perhaps matches TRBD1 (6 bases). CDR3 length: 15 amino acids. Germline V gene data show CDR1 as SGHKS and CDR2 as YYEKEE (reference sequence). The V and J ends lost 0 bases and 4 bases respectively, with 14 bases between them. CDR3 coding DNA: TGTGCCAGCAGCTTGGCCCCGGGACACGAGTACGAGCAGTACTTC. It is translated as CASSLAPGHEYEQYF.

In this sample, this clone turned up once. The V and J genes are TRBV11-2 and TRBJ1-2, with D uncertain. Germline V gives CDR1 SGHAT, CDR2 FQNNGV. There are 13 residues in the CDR3. Trimming took off 5 bases at V and 2 bases at J, with 9 bases between the two ends. The CDR3 loop reads CASSPDGNYGYTF. CDR3 coding DNA: TGTGCCAGCAGCCCGGACGGGAACTATGGCTACACCTTC.

This sequence joins TRBV2 and TRBJ2-7, with 10 bases aligning to TRBD1. Unmatched junction bases numbered 5, after V lost 7 bases and J lost 5 bases. The length of the CDR3 is 13 residues. Germline lookup yields CDR1 SNHLY and CDR2 FYNNEI. For the CDR3, the DNA is TGTGCCAGCACGGACAGGGGGATACACGAGCAGTACTTC. As protein: CASTDRGIHEQYF.

This rearrangement joins TRBV5-4 to TRBJ2-1; 13 bases align to TRBD2. The CDR3 extends over 17 amino acids. The V segment lost 4 bases and the J segment 4 bases; nucleotides outside the gene matches: 8. CDR1 is SGHNT, CDR2 YYREEE, per germline (reference sequence). The DNA for the CDR3 is TGTGCCAGCAGCACAGGACTAGCGGGAGCGGAATACAATGAGCAGTTCTTC. It is translated as CASSTGLAGAEYNEQFF.

The gene calls are TRBV27 and TRBJ1-5; D ambiguous. Germline V gene sequence: CDR1 MNHEY, CDR2 SMNVEV (reference sequence). The CDR3 totals 16 residues. Trimming left V 0 bases short and J 0 bases short, with 9 bases between. The CDR3 DNA reads as TGTGCCAGCAGTTTATCTGGCGGAAATAGCAATCAGCCCCAGCATTTT. Protein product: CASSLSGGNSNQPQHF.

The chain is built from TRBV11-2 and TRBJ1-2, with TRBD1 matching over 11 bases. Trimming cost V 8 bases and J 3 bases; bases outside gene matches: 8. The germline gives CDR1 SGHAT, CDR2 FQNNGV. The CDR3 spans 15 residues. CDR3 DNA: TGTGCCAGCCGTTGGGGGGACAGGGGGTACTATGGCTACACCTTC. It is translated as CASRWGDRGYYGYTF.

V gene TRBV7-9 combines with J gene TRBJ2-7; D call uncertain. The germline CDR1 and CDR2 sequences are SEHNR and FQNEAQ (reference sequence). The CDR3 is 15 amino acids. V was cut by 2 bases and J by 1 base, with 12 bases left in between. CDR3 in amino acids: CASSLRTAASYEQYF. The CDR3, as DNA: TGTGCCAGCAGCTTAAGGACCGCCGCTTCCTACGAGCAGTACTTC. Looking up the rest from reference TRBV7-9 and TRBJ2-7 gives the full variable domain: DTGVSQNPRHKITKRGQNVTFRCDPISEHNRLYWYRQTLGQGPEFLTYFQNEAQLEKSRLLSDRFSAERPKGSFSTLEIQRTEQGDSAMYLCASSLRTAASYEQYFGPGTRLTVT.

The chain carries TRBV6-5 and TRBJ1-2; 9 nucleotides match TRBD1. V lost 5 bases, J lost 8 bases, and 12 bases stayed unmatched. This CDR3 is 15 amino acids long. Germline V gene sequence: CDR1 MNHEY, CDR2 SVGAGI. CDR3 residues: CASSINPGQGFGYTF. The CDR3 region has the DNA TGTGCCAGCAGTATTAATCCGGGACAGGGTTTCGGCTACACCTTC.

The chain links TRBV7-2 to TRBJ2-3; TRBD2 is a possible D gene (5 bases). CDR3 length: 14 amino acids. Between the trimmed V and J ends, which lost 0 bases and 5 bases, there was a span of 9 bases. Germline values: CDR1 SGHTA, CDR2 FQGNSA. The CDR3 DNA is TGTGCCAGCAGCTTAGCGCTAGCAGAAGATACGCAGTATTTT. Its protein product is CASSLALAEDTQYF. The variable domain in full, completed from reference TRBV7-2 and TRBJ2-3, reads GAGVSQSPSNKVTEKGKDVELRCDPISGHTALYWYRQSLGQGLEFLIYFQGNSAPDKSGLPSDRFSAERTGGSVSTLTIQRTQQEDSAVYLCASSLALAEDTQYFGPGTRLTVL.

This chain links TRBV5-1 with TRBJ1-1, with D tentatively TRBD1 (6 bases). Germline-derived CDR1 and CDR2 are SGHRS and YFSETQ. The CDR3 extends over 14 amino acids. Trimming left V 6 bases short and J 0 bases short, with 12 bases between. The CDR3 loop reads CASKPQGLNTEAFF. The CDR3 DNA is TGCGCCAGCAAACCACAGGGTCTGAACACTGAAGCTTTCTTT.

V and J are TRBV7-9 and TRBJ2-7; D uncertain. V lost 5 bases, J lost 2 bases, and 7 bases lay in between. CDR1 and CDR2 (germline): SEHNR, FQNEAQ (reference sequence). This CDR3 is built from 12 residues. Written as DNA, the CDR3 is TGTGCCAGCAGCCAGACCCCCTACGAGCAGTACTTC. Its translation: CASSQTPYEQYF.

The chain has TRBV28 and TRBJ1-3, with TRBD1 matching over 7 bases. V dropped 5 bases and J dropped 2; count of bases not matched to a gene: 3. Looked up from germline, CDR1 is MDHEN and CDR2 is SYDVKM. CDR3 length: 14 residues. The CDR3 DNA follows: TGTGCCAGCAGTCCAACAGGGGCTGGAAACACCATATATTTT. It encodes CASSPTGAGNTIYF.

The chain uses TRBV19 and TRBJ2-2, with D perhaps TRBD2 (6 bases). The CDR3 extends over 15 amino acids. The germline V and J ends were trimmed by 5 bases and 5 bases, with 15 bases remaining between them. Per the germline V gene, CDR1 is LNHDA and CDR2 is SQIVND (reference sequence). CDR3 coding DNA: TGTGCCAGTAGTTTAACCGGGGCGGGAACCGGGGAGCTGTTTTTT. Encoded protein: CASSLTGAGTGELFF.

This rearrangement joins TRBV27 to TRBJ1-2, with 7 bases identical to TRBD1. The germline V gene encodes CDR1 MNHEY and CDR2 SMNVEV (reference sequence). V lost 3 bases to trimming and J lost 0 bases; unmatched junction nucleotides: 10. The CDR3 has 17 residues. CDR3 in DNA: TGTGCCAGCAGTTTCGTTGGTTCGACAGGGACTAACTATGGCTACACCTTC. It yields the protein CASSFVGSTGTNYGYTF.

The chain couples TRBV2 to TRBJ1-1, with TRBD1 matching over 10 bases. The CDR3 has 15 amino acids. Germline lookup yields CDR1 SNHLY and CDR2 FYNNEI. J gave up 4 bases and V 8 bases, and 10 bases lay outside the gene matches. Written as DNA, the CDR3 is TGTGCCAGCGTGAAGGACAGGGGGTCAGGCACTGAAGCTTTCTTT. As protein: CASVKDRGSGTEAFF.